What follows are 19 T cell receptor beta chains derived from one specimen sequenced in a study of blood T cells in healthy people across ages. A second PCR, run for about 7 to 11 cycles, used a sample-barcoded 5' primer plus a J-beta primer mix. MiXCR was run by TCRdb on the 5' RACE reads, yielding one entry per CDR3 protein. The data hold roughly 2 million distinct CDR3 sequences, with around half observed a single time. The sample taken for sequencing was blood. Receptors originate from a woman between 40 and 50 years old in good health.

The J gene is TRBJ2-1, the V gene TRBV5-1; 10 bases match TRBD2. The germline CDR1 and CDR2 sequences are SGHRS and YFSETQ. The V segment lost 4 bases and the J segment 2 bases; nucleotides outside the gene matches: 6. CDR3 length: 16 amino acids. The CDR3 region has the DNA TGCGCCAGCAGCCGCCTAACTAGCGGGGCCTACAATGAGCAGTTCTTC. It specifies CASSRLTSGAYNEQFF.

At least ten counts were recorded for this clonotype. CDR3: CASSYSSRVGYEQYF. Here the CDR3 DNA reads TGTGCCAGCAGTTACTCTTCCAGGGTGGGGTACGAGCAGTACTTC. The genes are TRBV6-5 and TRBJ2-7; tentatively, D is TRBD1 (5 bases). V lost 0 bases, J lost 4 bases, and 13 bases lay in between. Germline assignment: CDR1 MNHEY and CDR2 SVGAGI. This CDR3 comprises 15 residues.

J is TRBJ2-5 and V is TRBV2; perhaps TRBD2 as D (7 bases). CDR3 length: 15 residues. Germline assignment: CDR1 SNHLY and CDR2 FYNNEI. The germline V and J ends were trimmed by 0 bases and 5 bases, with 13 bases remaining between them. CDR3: CASSEAGWGGETQYF. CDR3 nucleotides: TGTGCCAGCAGTGAAGCCGGGTGGGGGGGCGAGACCCAGTACTTC.

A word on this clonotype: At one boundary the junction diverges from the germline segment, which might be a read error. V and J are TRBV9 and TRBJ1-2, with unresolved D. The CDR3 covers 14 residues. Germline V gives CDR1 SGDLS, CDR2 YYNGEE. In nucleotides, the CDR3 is TGTGTCAGCAGCGTAGATCTGCGAGACTATGGCTACACCTTC. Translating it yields CVSSVDLRDYGYTF.

DNA for the CDR3: TGTGCCAGCACCGAGTGGGGGGGAGTCAGGAATGAGCAGTTCTTC. Translation gives CASTEWGGVRNEQFF. The chain uses TRBV6-5 and TRBJ2-1, with 7 bases matching TRBD2. The CDR3 sequence is 15 residues long. Germline V gene data show CDR1 as MNHEY and CDR2 as SVGAGI. Trimming took 7 bases from V and 7 from J; bases not matched to a gene: 13.

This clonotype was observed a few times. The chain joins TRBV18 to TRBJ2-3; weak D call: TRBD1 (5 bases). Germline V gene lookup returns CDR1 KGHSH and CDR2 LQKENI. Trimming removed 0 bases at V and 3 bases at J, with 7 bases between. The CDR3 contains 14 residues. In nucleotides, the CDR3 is TGTGCCAGCTCACCACCCAGGGCGACAGATACGCAGTATTTT. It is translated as CASSPPRATDTQYF. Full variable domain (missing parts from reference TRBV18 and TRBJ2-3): NAGVMQNPRHLVRRRGQEARLRCSPMKGHSHVYWYRQLPEEGLKFMVYLQKENIIDESGMPKERFSAEFPKEGPSILRIQQVVRGDSAAYFCASSPPRATDTQYFGPGTRLTVL.

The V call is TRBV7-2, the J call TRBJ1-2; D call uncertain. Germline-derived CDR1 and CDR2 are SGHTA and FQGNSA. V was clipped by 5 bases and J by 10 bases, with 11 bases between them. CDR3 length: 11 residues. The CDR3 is CASSVIRFYTF. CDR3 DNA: TGTGCCAGCAGCGTCATTAGGTTCTACACCTTC.

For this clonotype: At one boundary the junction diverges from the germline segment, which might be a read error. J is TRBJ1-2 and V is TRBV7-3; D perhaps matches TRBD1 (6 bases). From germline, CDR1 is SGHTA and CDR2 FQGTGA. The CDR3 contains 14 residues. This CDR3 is CASNLTAGARGYTF. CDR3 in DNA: TGTGCCAGCAACTTAACCGCAGGGGCGCGTGGCTACACCTTC. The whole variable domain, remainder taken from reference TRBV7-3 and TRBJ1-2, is GAGVSQTPSNKVTEKGKYVELRCDPISGHTALYWYRQSLGQGPEFLIYFQGTGAADDSGLPNDRFFAVRPEGSVSTLKIQRTERGDSAVYLCASNLTAGARGYTFGSGTRLTVV.

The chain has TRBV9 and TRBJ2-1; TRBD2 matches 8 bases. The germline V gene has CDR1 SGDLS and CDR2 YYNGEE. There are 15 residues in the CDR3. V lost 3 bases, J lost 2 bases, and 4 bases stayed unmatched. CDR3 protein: CASSAQRGTYNEQFF. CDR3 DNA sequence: TGTGCCAGCAGCGCCCAGCGGGGGACCTACAATGAGCAGTTCTTC.

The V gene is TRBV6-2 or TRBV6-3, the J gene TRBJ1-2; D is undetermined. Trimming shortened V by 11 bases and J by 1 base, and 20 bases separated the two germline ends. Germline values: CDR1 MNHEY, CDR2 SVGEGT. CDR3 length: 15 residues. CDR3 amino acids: CAGTGAQRINYGYTF. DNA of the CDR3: TGTGCCGGCACCGGCGCACAACGCATTAACTATGGCTACACCTTC.

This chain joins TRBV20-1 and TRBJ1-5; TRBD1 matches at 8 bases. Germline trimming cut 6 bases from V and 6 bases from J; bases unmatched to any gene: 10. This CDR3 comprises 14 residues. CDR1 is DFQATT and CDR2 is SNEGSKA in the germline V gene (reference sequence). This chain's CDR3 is CSAFGQGQAQPQHF. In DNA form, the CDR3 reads TGCAGTGCATTTGGACAGGGTCAGGCTCAGCCCCAGCATTTT.

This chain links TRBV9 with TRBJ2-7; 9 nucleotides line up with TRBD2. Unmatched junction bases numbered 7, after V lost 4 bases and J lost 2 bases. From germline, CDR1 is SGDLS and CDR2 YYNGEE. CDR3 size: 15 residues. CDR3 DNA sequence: TGTGCCAGCAGCCCCAGCGGGGGGTCTACCTACGAGCAGTACTTC. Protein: CASSPSGGSTYEQYF.

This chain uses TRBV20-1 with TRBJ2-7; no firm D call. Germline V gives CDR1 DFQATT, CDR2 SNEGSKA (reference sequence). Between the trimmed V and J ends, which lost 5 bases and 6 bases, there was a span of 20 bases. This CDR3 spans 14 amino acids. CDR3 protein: CSAGPGTLRPEQYF. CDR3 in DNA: TGCAGTGCTGGACCCGGAACCCTGAGGCCCGAGCAGTACTTC.

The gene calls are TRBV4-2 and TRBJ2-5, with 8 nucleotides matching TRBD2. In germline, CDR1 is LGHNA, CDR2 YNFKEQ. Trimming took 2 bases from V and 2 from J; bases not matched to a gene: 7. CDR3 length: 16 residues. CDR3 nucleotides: TGTGCCAGCAGCCAACCCTTCTCGGGGGGGCAAGAGACCCAGTACTTC. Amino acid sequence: CASSQPFSGGQETQYF.

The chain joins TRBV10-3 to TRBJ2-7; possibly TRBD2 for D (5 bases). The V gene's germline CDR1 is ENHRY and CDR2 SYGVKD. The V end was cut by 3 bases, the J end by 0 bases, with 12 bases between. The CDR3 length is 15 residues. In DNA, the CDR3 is TGTGCCATCAGTGATAGACGGGGAAGCTCCTACGAGCAGTACTTC. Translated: CAISDRRGSSYEQYF.

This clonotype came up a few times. This chain's CDR3 is CSVSSLTYNEQFF. In nucleotides, the CDR3 is TGCAGCGTAAGCTCACTCACCTACAATGAGCAGTTCTTC. The chain has TRBV29-1 and TRBJ2-1; the D is unclear. The CDR3 spans 13 residues. The V and J ends lost 6 bases and 2 bases respectively, with 11 bases between them. Per germline, CDR1 SQVTM and CDR2 ANQGSEA.

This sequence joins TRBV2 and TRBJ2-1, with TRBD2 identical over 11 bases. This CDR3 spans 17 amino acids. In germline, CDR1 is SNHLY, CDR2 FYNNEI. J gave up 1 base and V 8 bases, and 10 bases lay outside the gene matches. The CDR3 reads CASPGASGGLSYNEQFF. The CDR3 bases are TGTGCCAGCCCTGGGGCTAGCGGGGGGTTGTCCTACAATGAGCAGTTCTTC. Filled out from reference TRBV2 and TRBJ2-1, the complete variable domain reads EPEVTQTPSHQVTQMGQEVILRCVPISNHLYFYWYRQILGQKVEFLVSFYNNEISEKSEIFDDQFSVERPDGSNFTLKIRSTKLEDSAMYFCASPGASGGLSYNEQFFGPGTRLTVL.

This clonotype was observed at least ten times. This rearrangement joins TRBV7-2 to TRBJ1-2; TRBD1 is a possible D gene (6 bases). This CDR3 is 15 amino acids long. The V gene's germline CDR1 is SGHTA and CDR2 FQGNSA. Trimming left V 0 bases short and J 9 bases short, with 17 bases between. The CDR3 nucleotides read TGTGCCAGCAGCTTAGCGGGGGGCGTTCAGGAAAGCTACACCTTC. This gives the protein CASSLAGGVQESYTF.

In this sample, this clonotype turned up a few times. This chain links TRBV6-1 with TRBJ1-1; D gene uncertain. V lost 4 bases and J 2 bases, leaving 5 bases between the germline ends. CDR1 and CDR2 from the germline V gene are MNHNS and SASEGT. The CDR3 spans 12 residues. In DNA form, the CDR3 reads TGTGCCAGCAGTGGCTCAAACACTGAAGCTTTCTTT. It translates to CASSGSNTEAFF.